This TCR beta chain is from a study of CD8 T cells in ankylosing spondylitis. The CDR3 runs 13 residues. V was trimmed by 8 bases and J by 0 bases, leaving 5 bases between them. CDR1 is MRHNA, CDR2 SNTAGT, per germline. A word on this clonotype: Antigen specificity is unknown.

Study findings and constraints: Some motif variants had been reported before (in reactive arthritis synovial fluid and blood).

TCRdb re-called the 5' RACE reads through MiXCR, storing one row per CDR3 protein. This table has about 160,000 distinct CDR3 sequences, roughly 10% appearing once. V gene TRBV6-4 combines with J gene TRBJ2-6, with D uncertain. The TCR comes from a female donor with ankylosing spondylitis or in good health (not recorded which). The sample was blood, either unsorted or a sorted T cell fraction (not recorded which). The CDR3 DNA reads as TGTGCCAGCGGGTTCTCTGGGGCCAACGTCCTGACTTTC. Its protein is CASGFSGANVLTF.